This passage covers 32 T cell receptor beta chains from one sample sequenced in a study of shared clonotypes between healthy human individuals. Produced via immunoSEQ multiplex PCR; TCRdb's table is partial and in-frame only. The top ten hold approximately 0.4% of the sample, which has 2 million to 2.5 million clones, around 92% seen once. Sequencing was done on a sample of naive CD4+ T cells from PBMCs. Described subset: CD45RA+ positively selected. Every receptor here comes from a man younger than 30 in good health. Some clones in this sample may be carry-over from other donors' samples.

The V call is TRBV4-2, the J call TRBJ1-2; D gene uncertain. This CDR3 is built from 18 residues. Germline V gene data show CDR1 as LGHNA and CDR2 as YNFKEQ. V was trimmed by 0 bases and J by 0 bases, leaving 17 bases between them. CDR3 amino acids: CASSQELAPSPANYGYTF. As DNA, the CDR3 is TGTGCCAGCAGCCAAGAGCTGGCCCCTAGCCCAGCTAACTATGGCTACACCTTC.

CDR3 region: CASNPRSPVYGYTF. Written as DNA, the CDR3 is TGTGCCAGTAATCCCAGATCCCCCGTCTATGGCTACACCTTC. The chain uses TRBV19 and TRBJ1-2; D unclear. CDR1 LNHDA and CDR2 SQIVND come from the germline V gene (reference sequence). The V end lost 7 bases, the J end lost 4 bases, and 16 bases lay between the germline ends. The CDR3 is 14 amino acids.

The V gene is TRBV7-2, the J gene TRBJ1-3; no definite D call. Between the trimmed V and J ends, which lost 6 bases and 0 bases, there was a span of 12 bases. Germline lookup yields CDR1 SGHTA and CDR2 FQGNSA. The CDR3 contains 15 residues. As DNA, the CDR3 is TGTGCCAGCAGAGGGAACGTCCTCTCTGGAAACACCATATATTTT. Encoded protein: CASRGNVLSGNTIYF. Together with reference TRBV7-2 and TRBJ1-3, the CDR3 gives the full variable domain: GAGVSQSPSNKVTEKGKDVELRCDPISGHTALYWYRQSLGQGLEFLIYFQGNSAPDKSGLPSDRFSAERTGGSVSTLTIQRTQQEDSAVYLCASRGNVLSGNTIYFGEGSWLTVV.

Here the CDR3 DNA reads TGCGCCAGCAGCCAGGGACTAGCGGGAGAGGGAGATACGCAGTATTTT. Encoded protein: CASSQGLAGEGDTQYF. The rearrangement uses TRBV4-1 and TRBJ2-3; the match to TRBD2 covers 14 bases. Germline CDR1 MGHRA, CDR2 YSYEKL. V was pared by 3 bases and J by 5 bases, with 4 bases of the junction left unmatched. The CDR3 runs 16 residues.

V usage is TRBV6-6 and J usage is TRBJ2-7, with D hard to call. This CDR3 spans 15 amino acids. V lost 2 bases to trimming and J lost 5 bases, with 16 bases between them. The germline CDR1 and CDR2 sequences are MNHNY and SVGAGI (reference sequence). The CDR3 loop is CASSYPRRPDDEQYF. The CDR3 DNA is TGTGCCAGCAGTTACCCACGCAGGCCAGACGACGAGCAGTACTTC.

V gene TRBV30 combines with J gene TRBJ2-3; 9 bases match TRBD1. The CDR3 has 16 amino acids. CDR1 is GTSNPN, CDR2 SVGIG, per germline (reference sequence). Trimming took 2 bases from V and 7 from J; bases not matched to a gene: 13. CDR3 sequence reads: CAWSPGPGQGWNTQYF. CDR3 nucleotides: TGTGCCTGGAGTCCCGGACCGGGACAGGGATGGAATACGCAGTATTTT. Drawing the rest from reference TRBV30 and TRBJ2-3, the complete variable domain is SQTIHQWPATLVQPVGSPLSLECTVEGTSNPNLYWYRQAAGRGLQLLFYSVGIGQISSEVPQNLSASRPQDRQFILSSKKLLLSDSGFYLCAWSPGPGQGWNTQYFGPGTRLTVL.

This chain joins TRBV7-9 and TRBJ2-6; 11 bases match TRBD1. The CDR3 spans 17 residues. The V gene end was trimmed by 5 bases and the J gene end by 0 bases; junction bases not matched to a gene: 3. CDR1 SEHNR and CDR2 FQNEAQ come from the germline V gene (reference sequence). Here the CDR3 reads CASSRGQGVSGANVLTF. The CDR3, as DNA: TGTGCCAGCAGCCGGGGACAGGGGGTCTCTGGGGCCAACGTCCTGACTTTC.

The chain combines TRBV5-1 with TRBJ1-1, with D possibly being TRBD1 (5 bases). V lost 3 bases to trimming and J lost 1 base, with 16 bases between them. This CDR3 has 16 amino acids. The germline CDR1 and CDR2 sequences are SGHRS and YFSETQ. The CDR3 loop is CASSSLGGTTNTEAFF. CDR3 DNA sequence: TGCGCCAGCAGCTCCCTTGGGGGAACAACGAACACTGAAGCTTTCTTT.

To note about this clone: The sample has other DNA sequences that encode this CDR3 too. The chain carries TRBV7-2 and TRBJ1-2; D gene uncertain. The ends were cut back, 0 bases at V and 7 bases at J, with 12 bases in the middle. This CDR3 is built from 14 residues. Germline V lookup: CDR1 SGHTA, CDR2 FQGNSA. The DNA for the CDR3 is TGTGCCAGCAGCTTAGCTGGTAGGGATGGTGGCTACACCTTC. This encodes CASSLAGRDGGYTF.

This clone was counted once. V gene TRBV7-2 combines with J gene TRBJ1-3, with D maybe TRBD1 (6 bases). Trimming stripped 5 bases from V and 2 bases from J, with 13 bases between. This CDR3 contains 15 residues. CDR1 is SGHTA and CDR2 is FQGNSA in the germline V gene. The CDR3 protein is CASSLMWGPGNTIYF. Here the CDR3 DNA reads TGTGCCAGCAGCCTGATGTGGGGGCCTGGAAACACCATATATTTT. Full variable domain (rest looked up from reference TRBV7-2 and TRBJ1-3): GAGVSQSPSNKVTEKGKDVELRCDPISGHTALYWYRQSLGQGLEFLIYFQGNSAPDKSGLPSDRFSAERTGGSVSTLTIQRTQQEDSAVYLCASSLMWGPGNTIYFGEGSWLTVV.

The chain's CDR3 is CASSPDRVAETQYF. The CDR3 coding sequence is TGTGCCAGCAGTCCCGACAGGGTTGCGGAGACCCAGTACTTC. V is TRBV28 and J is TRBJ2-5; the match to TRBD1 covers 7 bases. Trimming at V came to 5 bases and at J to 5 bases, leaving 8 bases not matched to a gene. This CDR3 comprises 14 residues. From germline, CDR1 is MDHEN and CDR2 SYDVKM.

This CDR3 is CAISGGATYEQYF. The DNA for the CDR3 is TGTGCCATCAGTGGAGGGGCAACCTACGAGCAGTACTTC. This chain joins TRBV10-3 and TRBJ2-7; D is possibly TRBD1 or TRBD2 (5 bases each). Germline V gives CDR1 ENHRY, CDR2 SYGVKD. V gave up 4 bases and J gave up 2 bases, with 9 bases separating them. This CDR3 has 13 residues.

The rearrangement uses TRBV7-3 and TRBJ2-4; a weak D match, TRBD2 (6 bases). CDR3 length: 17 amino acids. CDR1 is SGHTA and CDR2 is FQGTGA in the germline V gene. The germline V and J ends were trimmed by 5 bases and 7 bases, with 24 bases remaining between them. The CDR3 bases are TGTGCCAGCAGCCCGGCTGCGGCGACCCGGGAGAGGAACATTCAGTACTTC. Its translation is CASSPAAATRERNIQYF.

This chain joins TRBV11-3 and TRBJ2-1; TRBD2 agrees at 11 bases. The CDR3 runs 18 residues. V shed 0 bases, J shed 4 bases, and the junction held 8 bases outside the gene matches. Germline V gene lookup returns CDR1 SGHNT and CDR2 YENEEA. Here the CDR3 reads CASSLDQIGTSGYNEQFF. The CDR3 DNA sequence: TGTGCCAGCAGCTTAGACCAGATAGGGACTAGCGGTTACAATGAGCAGTTCTTC.

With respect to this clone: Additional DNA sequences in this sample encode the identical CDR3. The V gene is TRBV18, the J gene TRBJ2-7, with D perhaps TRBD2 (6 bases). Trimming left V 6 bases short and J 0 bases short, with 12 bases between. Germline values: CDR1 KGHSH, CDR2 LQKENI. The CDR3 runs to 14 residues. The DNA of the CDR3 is TGTGCCAGCTCCCCCCCTAGCGTCTCCTACGAGCAGTACTTC. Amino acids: CASSPPSVSYEQYF.

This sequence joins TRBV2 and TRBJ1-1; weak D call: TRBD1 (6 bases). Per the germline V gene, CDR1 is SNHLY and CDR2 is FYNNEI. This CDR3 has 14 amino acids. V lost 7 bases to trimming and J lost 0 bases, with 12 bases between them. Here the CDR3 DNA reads TGTGCCAGCATTCGACAGGAGCTGAACACTGAAGCTTTCTTT. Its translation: CASIRQELNTEAFF.

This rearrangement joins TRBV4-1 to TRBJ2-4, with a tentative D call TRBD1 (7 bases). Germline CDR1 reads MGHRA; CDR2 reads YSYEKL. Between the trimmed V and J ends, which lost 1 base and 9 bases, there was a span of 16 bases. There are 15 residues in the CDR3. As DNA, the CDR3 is TGCGCCAGCAGCCAAGTAGGAGGGACAGTGGTCATTCAGTACTTC. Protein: CASSQVGGTVVIQYF.

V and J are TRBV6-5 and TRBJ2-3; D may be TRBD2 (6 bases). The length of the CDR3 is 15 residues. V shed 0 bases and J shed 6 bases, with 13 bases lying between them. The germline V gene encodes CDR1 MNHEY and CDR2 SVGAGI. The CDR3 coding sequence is TGTGCCAGCAGTTACTCCGCGGTTCGGGGGGATACGCAGTATTTT. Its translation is CASSYSAVRGDTQYF.

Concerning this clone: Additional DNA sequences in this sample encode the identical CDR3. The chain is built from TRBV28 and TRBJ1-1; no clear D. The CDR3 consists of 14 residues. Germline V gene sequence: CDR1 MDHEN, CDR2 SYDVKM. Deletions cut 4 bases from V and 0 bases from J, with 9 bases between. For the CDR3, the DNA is TGTGCCAGCAGTTCGGGAGGGATGAACACTGAAGCTTTCTTT. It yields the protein CASSSGGMNTEAFF.

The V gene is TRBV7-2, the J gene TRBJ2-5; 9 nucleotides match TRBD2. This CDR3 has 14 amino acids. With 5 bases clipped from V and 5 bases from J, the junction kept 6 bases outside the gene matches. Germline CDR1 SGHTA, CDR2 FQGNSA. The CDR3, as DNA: TGTGCCAGCAGCCGTCAGGCGGGGGGGGAGACCCAGTACTTC. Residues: CASSRQAGGETQYF.

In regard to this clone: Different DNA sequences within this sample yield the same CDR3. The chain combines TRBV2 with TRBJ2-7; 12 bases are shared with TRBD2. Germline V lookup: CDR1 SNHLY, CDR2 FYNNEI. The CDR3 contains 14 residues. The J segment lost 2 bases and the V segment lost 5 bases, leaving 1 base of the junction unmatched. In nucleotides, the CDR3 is TGTGCCAGCAGTCGACTAGCGGGGGCCTACGAGCAGTACTTC. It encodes CASSRLAGAYEQYF. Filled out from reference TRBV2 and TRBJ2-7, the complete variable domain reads EPEVTQTPSHQVTQMGQEVILRCVPISNHLYFYWYRQILGQKVEFLVSFYNNEISEKSEIFDDQFSVERPDGSNFTLKIRSTKLEDSAMYFCASSRLAGAYEQYFGPGTRLTVT.

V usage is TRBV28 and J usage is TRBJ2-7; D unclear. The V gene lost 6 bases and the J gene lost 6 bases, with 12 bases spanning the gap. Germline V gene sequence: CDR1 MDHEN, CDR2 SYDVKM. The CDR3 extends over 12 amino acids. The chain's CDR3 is CASSSAGPEQYF. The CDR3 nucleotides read TGTGCCAGCAGCTCAGCCGGGCCCGAGCAGTACTTC.

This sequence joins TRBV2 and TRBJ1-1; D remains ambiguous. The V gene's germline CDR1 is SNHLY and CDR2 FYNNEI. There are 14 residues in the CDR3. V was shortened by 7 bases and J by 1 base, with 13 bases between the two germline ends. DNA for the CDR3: TGTGCCAGCAAAAGGGCGATGGGGAACACTGAAGCTTTCTTT. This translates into CASKRAMGNTEAFF.

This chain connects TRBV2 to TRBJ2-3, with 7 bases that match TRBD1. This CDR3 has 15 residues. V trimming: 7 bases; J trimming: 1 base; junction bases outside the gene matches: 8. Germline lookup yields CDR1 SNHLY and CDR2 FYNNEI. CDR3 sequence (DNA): TGTGCCAGCACCTTAACAGGGGTCGGCACAGATACGCAGTATTTT. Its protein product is CASTLTGVGTDTQYF.

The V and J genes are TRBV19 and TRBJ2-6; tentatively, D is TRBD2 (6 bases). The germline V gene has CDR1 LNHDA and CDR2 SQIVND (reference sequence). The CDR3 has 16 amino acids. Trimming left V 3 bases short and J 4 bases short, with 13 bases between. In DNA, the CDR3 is TGTGCCAGTAGTATTGGCGGGGTAACCGGGGCCAACGTCCTGACTTTC. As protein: CASSIGGVTGANVLTF.

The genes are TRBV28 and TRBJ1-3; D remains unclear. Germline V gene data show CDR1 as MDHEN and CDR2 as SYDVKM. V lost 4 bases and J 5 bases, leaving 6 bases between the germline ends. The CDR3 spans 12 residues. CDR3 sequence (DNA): TGTGCCAGCAGTTGGGAGAGAAACACCATATATTTT. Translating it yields CASSWERNTIYF.

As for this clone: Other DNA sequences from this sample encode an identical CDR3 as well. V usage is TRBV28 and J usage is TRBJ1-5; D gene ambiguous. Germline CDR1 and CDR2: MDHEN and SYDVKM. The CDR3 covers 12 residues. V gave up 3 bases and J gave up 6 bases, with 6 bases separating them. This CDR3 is CASSLFSQPQHF. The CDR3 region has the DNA TGTGCCAGCAGTTTGTTTTCTCAGCCCCAGCATTTT.

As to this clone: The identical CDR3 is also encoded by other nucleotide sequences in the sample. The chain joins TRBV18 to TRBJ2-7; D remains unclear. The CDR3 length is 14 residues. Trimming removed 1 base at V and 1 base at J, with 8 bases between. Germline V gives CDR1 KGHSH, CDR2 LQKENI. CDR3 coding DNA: TGTGCCAGCTCACCACGCGCACGGTCCTACGAGCAGTACTTC. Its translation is CASSPRARSYEQYF.

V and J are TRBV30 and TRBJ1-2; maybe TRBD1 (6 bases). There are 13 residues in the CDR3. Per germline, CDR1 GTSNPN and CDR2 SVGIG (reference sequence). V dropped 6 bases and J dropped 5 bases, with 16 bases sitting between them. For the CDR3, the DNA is TGTGCCTGTCACAGGGAGGGCGGGTATGGCTACACCTTC. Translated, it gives CACHREGGYGYTF.

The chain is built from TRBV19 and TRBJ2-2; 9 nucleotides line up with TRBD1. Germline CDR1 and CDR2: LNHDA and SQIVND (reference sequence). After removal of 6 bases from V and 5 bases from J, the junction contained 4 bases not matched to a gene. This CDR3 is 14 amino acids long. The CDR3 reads CASRTGGRTGELFF. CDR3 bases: TGTGCCAGTAGAACAGGGGGCCGGACCGGGGAGCTGTTTTTT.

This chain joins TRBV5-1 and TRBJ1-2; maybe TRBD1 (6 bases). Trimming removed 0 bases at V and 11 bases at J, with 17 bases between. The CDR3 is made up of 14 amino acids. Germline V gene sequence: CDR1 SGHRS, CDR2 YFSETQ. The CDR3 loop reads CASSLAASGDRYTF. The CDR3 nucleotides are TGCGCCAGCAGCTTGGCAGCCTCAGGGGATCGGTACACCTTC.

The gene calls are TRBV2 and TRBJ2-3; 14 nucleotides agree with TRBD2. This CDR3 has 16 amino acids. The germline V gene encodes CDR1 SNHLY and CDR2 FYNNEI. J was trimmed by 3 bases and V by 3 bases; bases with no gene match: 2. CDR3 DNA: TGTGCCAGCAGTGAGCGGACTAGCGGGAGGACAGATACGCAGTATTTT. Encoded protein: CASSERTSGRTDTQYF.